The 18 T cell receptor beta chains reported below all come from one sample, sequenced in a study of blood T cell repertoires in COVID-19. Profiling relied on immunoSEQ multiplex PCR, and the TCRdb table lists in-frame clones only, not all of them. The profile shows over 200,000 clones, approximately 84% of them singletons. Sequenced material: peripheral blood. The receptors shown here come from a man aged 40-49 years with active or convalescent COVID-19.

The chain is built from TRBV19 and TRBJ2-7; TRBD2 agrees at 8 bases. The CDR3 is 14 amino acids. Per germline, CDR1 LNHDA and CDR2 SQIVND (reference sequence). The junction had 7 bases not matched to a gene; V was cut back by 6 bases and J by 3 bases. The CDR3 DNA reads as TGTGCCAGTAGCGCGGGGGGCAGGGGCTACGAGCAGTACTTC. This sequence encodes CASSAGGRGYEQYF.

This sequence joins TRBV29-1 and TRBJ2-3; unclear D gene. CDR1 SQVTM and CDR2 ANQGSEA come from the germline V gene. CDR3 length: 13 residues. In DNA form, the CDR3 reads TGCAGTGATCAACGCGAAGGCACAGATACGCAGTATTTT. As protein: CSDQREGTDTQYF.

The chain employs TRBV18 and TRBJ1-1, with TRBD1 as a possible D gene (6 bases). From germline, CDR1 is KGHSH and CDR2 LQKENI. V lost 6 bases and J 1 base, leaving 12 bases between the germline ends. The length of the CDR3 is 14 residues. As DNA, the CDR3 is TGTGCCAGCTCCCAAGACAGGAAGAACACTGAAGCTTTCTTT. Translating gives CASSQDRKNTEAFF.

The chain uses TRBV3-1 (or the pseudogene TRBV3-2) and TRBJ1-6; no clear D gene. Trimming shortened V by 1 base and J by 0 bases, and 13 bases separated the two germline ends. Germline CDR1 is LGHDT and CDR2 is YNNKEL (reference sequence). The CDR3 covers 18 residues. The CDR3 DNA follows: TGTGCCAGCAGCCAAGCGCCCCAACTAAGCTCCTATAATTCACCCCTCCACTTT. Translation gives CASSQAPQLSSYNSPLHF.

CDR3 region: CAWSRDRVMFVAFF. The CDR3, as DNA: TGTGCCTGGAGCCGGGACAGGGTAATGTTCGTCGCTTTCTTT. This sequence joins TRBV30 and TRBJ1-1, with 9 bases identical to TRBD1. The V gene's germline CDR1 is GTSNPN and CDR2 SVGIG (reference sequence). This CDR3 is 14 amino acids long. J gave up 11 bases and V 3 bases, and 13 bases lay outside the gene matches. Using reference TRBV30 and TRBJ1-1 for the parts outside the CDR3, the full variable domain is SQTIHQWPATLVQPVGSPLSLECTVEGTSNPNLYWYRQAAGRGLQLLFYSVGIGQISSEVPQNLSASRPQDRQFILSSKKLLLSDSGFYLCAWSRDRVMFVAFFGQGTRLTVV.

This clone was observed a single time. This chain links TRBV28 with TRBJ1-1, with D uncertain. CDR1 MDHEN and CDR2 SYDVKM come from the germline V gene. V gave up 10 bases and J gave up 2 bases, with 8 bases separating them. CDR3 length equals 11 residues. CDR3 nucleotides: TGTGCCACCTCGTCTAACACTGAAGCTTTCTTT. Its translation is CATSSNTEAFF.

This clone is a singleton in its sample. The chain recombines TRBV7-8 with TRBJ1-1; D not certain. The CDR3 spans 12 residues. The V end was cut by 0 bases, the J end by 11 bases, with 10 bases between. CDR1 and CDR2 from the germline V gene are SGHVS and FQNEAQ. DNA for the CDR3: TGTGCCAGCAGCTTAGCCCCCCCCGGGGCTTTCTTT. Its protein is CASSLAPPGAFF.

The chain has TRBV29-1 and TRBJ1-2; 10 bases fit TRBD1. Germline CDR1 is SQVTM and CDR2 is ANQGSEA. The CDR3 loop spans 13 amino acids. After removal of 4 bases from V and 5 bases from J, the junction contained 4 bases not matched to a gene. CDR3 nucleotide sequence: TGCAGCGTTGGCGGGACAGGGGATTATGGCTACACCTTC. It specifies CSVGGTGDYGYTF.

The chain links TRBV4-1 to TRBJ2-1, with a possible D match to TRBD2 (6 bases). CDR3 length: 13 residues. V lost 0 bases to trimming and J lost 12 bases, with 12 bases between them. Germline V gene lookup returns CDR1 MGHRA and CDR2 YSYEKL. The CDR3 nucleotides are TGCGCCAGCAGCCAAGATGGCTTAGCGGTGCAGTTCTTC. Protein sequence: CASSQDGLAVQFF.

V and J are TRBV12-3 or TRBV12-4 and TRBJ1-6; D remains ambiguous. CDR3 length: 13 amino acids. V was clipped by 7 bases and J by 7 bases, with 11 bases between them. The CDR3 DNA follows: TGTGCCAGCAAAGTTGGCAGAAATTCACCCCTCCACTTT. This gives the protein CASKVGRNSPLHF.

The chain has TRBV12-5 and TRBJ2-2; TRBD1 is a possible D gene (6 bases). Between the trimmed V and J ends, which lost 2 bases and 2 bases, there was a span of 18 bases. The CDR3 extends over 18 amino acids. Per the germline V gene, CDR1 is LGHNT and CDR2 is FRNRAP. As DNA, the CDR3 is TGTGCTAGTGGTTTGTTTCCCCGACAGGCACTTAACACCGGGGAGCTGTTTTTT. It is translated as CASGLFPRQALNTGELFF.

This clone was recorded only once. The gene calls are TRBV29-1 and TRBJ2-1, with 9 bases lining up with TRBD2. With 6 bases clipped from V and 0 bases from J, the junction kept 6 bases outside the gene matches. The CDR3 spans 15 residues. Germline CDR1 SQVTM, CDR2 ANQGSEA. This CDR3 reads CSVDRAGGSYNEQFF. As DNA, the CDR3 is TGCAGCGTGGACCGAGCGGGGGGCTCCTACAATGAGCAGTTCTTC.

The chain couples TRBV7-8 to TRBJ1-1; no firm D call. This CDR3 is 16 amino acids long. CDR1 SGHVS and CDR2 FQNEAQ come from the germline V gene. V lost 4 bases, J lost 0 bases, and 15 bases lay in between. The CDR3 DNA follows: TGTGCCAGCAGCTCTTTCTCGACGGGAGTGAACACTGAAGCTTTCTTT. It encodes CASSSFSTGVNTEAFF. Based on the CDR3 plus reference TRBV7-8 and TRBJ1-1, the full variable domain is GAGVSQSPRYKVAKRGQDVALRCDPISGHVSLFWYQQALGQGPEFLTYFQNEAQLDKSGLPSDRFFAERPEGSVSTLKIQRTQQEDSAVYLCASSSFSTGVNTEAFFGQGTRLTVV.

This clone showed up just once. The chain couples TRBV6-1 to TRBJ2-1, with D uncertain. V was cut by 1 base and J by 5 bases, with 18 bases left in between. Germline lookup yields CDR1 MNHNS and CDR2 SASEGT. CDR3 size: 17 residues. The CDR3 DNA is TGTGCCAGCAGTGAAGGGTATGTACGAGGCTCAGACAATGAGCAGTTCTTC. It yields the protein CASSEGYVRGSDNEQFF.

This clone is a singleton in its sample. The chain uses TRBV28 and TRBJ1-1, with TRBD1 matching over 10 bases. The CDR3 runs to 16 residues. Trimming took 3 bases from V and 4 from J; bases not matched to a gene: 8. CDR1 is MDHEN, CDR2 SYDVKM, per germline. CDR3 sequence (DNA): TGTGCCAGCAGTTTCCCGGGACAGGGGCCCGGCACTGAAGCTTTCTTT. The encoded protein is CASSFPGQGPGTEAFF.

Comments on this clone: Other DNA sequences of this sample code for an identical CDR3. This chain connects TRBV19 to TRBJ2-1, with 12 bases identical to TRBD2. The V gene end was trimmed by 4 bases and the J gene end by 5 bases; junction bases not matched to a gene: 0. This CDR3 has 14 amino acids. Per germline, CDR1 LNHDA and CDR2 SQIVND (reference sequence). The chain's CDR3 is CASSRTSGDNEQFF. DNA of the CDR3: TGTGCCAGTAGTAGGACTAGCGGGGACAATGAGCAGTTCTTC.

The gene calls are TRBV7-8 and TRBJ2-3, with 8 bases that match TRBD2. Unmatched junction bases numbered 11, after V lost 0 bases and J lost 6 bases. The CDR3 extends over 17 amino acids. Germline V gives CDR1 SGHVS, CDR2 FQNEAQ. CDR3 loop: CASSLAAAGVLSDTQYF. Written as DNA, the CDR3 is TGTGCCAGCAGCTTAGCGGCAGCGGGAGTACTTTCTGATACGCAGTATTTT.

The chain recombines TRBV28 with TRBJ1-6; no definite D call. Trimming took off 3 bases at V and 4 bases at J, with 4 bases between the two ends. The germline V gene has CDR1 MDHEN and CDR2 SYDVKM. The CDR3 has 13 residues. The CDR3 DNA sequence: TGTGCCAGCAGTTTGTTATATAATTCACCCCTCCACTTT. Residues: CASSLLYNSPLHF. The full variable domain, its missing parts supplied by reference TRBV28 and TRBJ1-6, is DVKVTQSSRYLVKRTGEKVFLECVQDMDHENMFWYRQDPGLGLRLIYFSYDVKMKEKGDIPEGYSVSREKKERFSLILESASTNQTSMYLCASSLLYNSPLHFGNGTRLTVT.